The source of this T cell receptor (beta chain) is a study of identical twins. The study, taken as a whole, reports: Models underestimated how often monozygotic twins shared out-of-frame TCR alpha.

The V and J ends lost 3 bases and 0 bases, in that order; junction bases with no gene match: 5. Germline assignment: CDR1 WNHNN and CDR2 SYGVQD (reference sequence). This CDR3 region has 16 residues. Concerning this clonotype itself: No antigen is known for it.

Template switching supplied a universal primer site; unique molecular identifiers were carried on the cDNA. TCRdb passed the 5' RACE reads through MiXCR, listing each CDR3 protein once. Of approximately 500,000 distinct CDR3 sequences listed, approximately 25% were seen once; the top ten hold roughly 3%. These sequences were also reported in another study, on T cells expressing NK-cell markers.

Sequences were obtained from CD4+ T cells sorted from blood. The origin of this receptor is a young woman in good health. The chain recombines TRBV10-1 with TRBJ2-1; TRBD2 matches 7 bases. The CDR3: CASSDYLAASYNEQFF. CDR3 sequence (DNA): TGCGCCAGCAGTGATTACCTAGCGGCCTCCTACAATGAGCAGTTCTTC.